This TCR beta chain originates from a study of blood T cell repertoires in COVID-19. Across the study: Samples of COVID-19 (acute and convalescent) were obtained from the United States, Italy and Spain. In each case, the material was cDNA or gDNA derived from T cells, B-cell-depleted T cells, or PBMCs.

Authors' data handling: Estimation of nucleated cell counts relied on the amplification of reference gene primers. The data were produced by immunoSEQ multiplex PCR, yet TCRdb's version contains in-frame clones alone and is incomplete. D and trimming were read from the DNA, whereas the V and J calls and clone size are those reported in that table. This table has around 130,000 clones, around 90% appearing once. With V trimmed by 3 bases and J by 4 bases, 1 base remained unmatched. This CDR3 contains 14 residues. Germline CDR1 is SGDLS and CDR2 is YYNGEE. The chain carries TRBV9 and TRBJ1-2; 12 bases are a match to TRBD1. This TCR was sampled from a man over 45 with active COVID-19. Sequences were obtained from peripheral blood. DNA for the CDR3: TGTGCCAGCAGCGGGGGACAGGGGGCCTATGGCTACACCTTC. It translates to CASSGGQGAYGYTF.